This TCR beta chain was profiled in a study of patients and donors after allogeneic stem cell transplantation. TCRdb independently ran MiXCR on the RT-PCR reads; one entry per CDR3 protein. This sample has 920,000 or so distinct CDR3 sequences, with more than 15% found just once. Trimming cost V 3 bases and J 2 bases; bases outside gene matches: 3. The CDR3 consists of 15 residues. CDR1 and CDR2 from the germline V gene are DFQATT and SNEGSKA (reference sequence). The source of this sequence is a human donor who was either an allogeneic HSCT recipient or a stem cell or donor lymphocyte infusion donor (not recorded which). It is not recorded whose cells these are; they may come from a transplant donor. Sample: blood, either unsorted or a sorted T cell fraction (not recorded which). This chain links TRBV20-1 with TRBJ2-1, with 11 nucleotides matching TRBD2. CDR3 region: CSASIAGGPYNEQFF. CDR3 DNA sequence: TGCAGTGCTAGCATAGCGGGAGGGCCCTACAATGAGCAGTTCTTC.